Shown below are 20 T cell receptor beta chains from a single sample sequenced in a study of cytomegalovirus exposure and HLA in healthy donors. The primer mix had 60 Vbeta and 13 Jbeta primers. The table came from immunoSEQ multiplex PCR; TCRdb's copy has only in-frame clones and leaves some out. The sample includes 200,000 to 250,000 clones, 77% of them seen just once. The material sequenced was PBMCs. These receptors were collected from a woman between 55 and 75 years old in good health and CMV-seropositive.

V usage is TRBV5-1 and J usage is TRBJ2-6; 11 bases match TRBD1. The junction had 10 bases not matched to a gene; V was cut back by 4 bases and J by 4 bases. This CDR3 comprises 18 residues. Germline V gene data show CDR1 as SGHRS and CDR2 as YFSETQ. The CDR3 nucleotides are TGCGCCAGCAGCCATTCAGGACAGGGGGCGGGGGGGGCCAACGTCCTGACTTTC. Its translation is CASSHSGQGAGGANVLTF.

The genes are TRBV29-1 and TRBJ1-1; D is unresolved. The CDR3 has 10 amino acids. Between the trimmed V and J ends, which lost 8 bases and 8 bases, there was a span of 12 bases. CDR1 is SQVTM and CDR2 is ANQGSEA in the germline V gene. CDR3 sequence: CSSSLEEAFF. The CDR3 DNA reads TGCAGCAGTAGCCTGGAGGAAGCTTTCTTT.

The rearrangement uses TRBV7-8 and TRBJ2-7; 7 bases match TRBD2. CDR3 length: 17 residues. The V gene's germline CDR1 is SGHVS and CDR2 FQNEAQ. J was trimmed by 2 bases and V by 5 bases; bases with no gene match: 15. CDR3 in DNA: TGTGCCAGCAGCGTAGGACCCCAGACTAGCCTGCCCTACGAGCAGTACTTC. This sequence encodes CASSVGPQTSLPYEQYF.

This clone was counted once. The CDR3 region is CASSLDMDTEAFF. The CDR3 DNA reads TGTGCCAGCAGCTTGGACATGGACACTGAAGCTTTCTTT. The chain carries TRBV7-9 and TRBJ1-1, with a tentative D call TRBD1 (5 bases). Germline lookup yields CDR1 SEHNR and CDR2 FQNEAQ (reference sequence). The CDR3 is 13 residues long. V lost 3 bases and J 3 bases, leaving 8 bases between the germline ends.

This rearrangement joins TRBV6-6 to TRBJ2-1; 7 bases match TRBD1. Germline trimming cut 2 bases from V and 4 bases from J; bases unmatched to any gene: 5. Germline CDR1 MNHNY, CDR2 SVGAGI (reference sequence). The CDR3 runs to 15 residues. The CDR3 nucleotides are TGTGCCAGCAGTTACGAGACAGGGATTTACAATGAGCAGTTCTTC. Protein product: CASSYETGIYNEQFF.

The chain joins TRBV5-4 to TRBJ1-6; a possible D gene is TRBD1 (6 bases). This CDR3 has 16 amino acids. The germline V and J ends were trimmed by 0 bases and 14 bases, with 21 bases remaining between them. Looked up from germline, CDR1 is SGHNT and CDR2 is YYREEE (reference sequence). The CDR3: CASSLEGDGGPRALHF. DNA for the CDR3: TGTGCCAGCAGCTTGGAGGGGGACGGCGGGCCTAGGGCCCTCCACTTT.

J is TRBJ1-5 and V is TRBV7-9, with D possibly matching TRBD1 (6 bases). Germline V gene data show CDR1 as SEHNR and CDR2 as FQNEAQ (reference sequence). The CDR3 spans 15 residues. Trimming took off 1 base at V and 6 bases at J, with 13 bases between the two ends. The CDR3 sequence is CASSLGFGGVQPQHF. The DNA for the CDR3 is TGTGCCAGCAGCTTAGGATTTGGGGGCGTTCAGCCCCAGCATTTT.

DNA for the CDR3: TGTGCCAGCAGCTTAGATACTAGCGGCACCGGGGAGCTGTTTTTT. This gives the protein CASSLDTSGTGELFF. The rearrangement joins TRBV11-3 to TRBJ2-2, with 8 bases matching TRBD2. Germline V lookup: CDR1 SGHNT, CDR2 YENEEA. The CDR3 covers 15 residues. V lost 0 bases and J lost 4; bases outside the gene matches: 1. Supplemented by reference TRBV11-3 and TRBJ2-2, the full variable domain reads EAGVVQSPRYKIIEKKQPVAFWCNPISGHNTLYWYLQNLGQGPELLIRYENEEAVDDSQLPKDRFSAERLKGVDSTLKIQPAELGDSAVYLCASSLDTSGTGELFFGEGSRLTVL.

J is TRBJ1-4 and V is TRBV6-1, with TRBD1 identical over 9 bases. Unmatched junction bases numbered 9, after V lost 5 bases and J lost 8 bases. The germline V gene encodes CDR1 MNHNS and CDR2 SASEGT. CDR3 length: 15 amino acids. CDR3 bases: TGTGCCAGCAGTACGCGACAGGGGACAGGGGAAAAACTGTTTTTT. Encoded protein: CASSTRQGTGEKLFF.

This chain connects TRBV28 to TRBJ2-1; 7 bases line up with TRBD1. The length of the CDR3 is 14 residues. Germline CDR1 and CDR2: MDHEN and SYDVKM. J gave up 9 bases and V 7 bases, and 12 bases lay outside the gene matches. The CDR3 coding sequence is TGTGCCAGCACCTCGGGACAGCTAGTTGGTGAGCAGTTCTTC. Its protein is CASTSGQLVGEQFF.

The chain is built from TRBV7-6 and TRBJ2-1, with D hard to call. The CDR3 has 11 residues. Trimming pared 5 bases from V and 8 bases from J, leaving 7 bases between. CDR1 and CDR2 from the germline V gene are SGHVS and FNYEAQ. This CDR3 is CASSLGDEQFF. The CDR3 nucleotides are TGTGCCAGCAGCCTAGGCGATGAGCAGTTCTTC.

The V gene is TRBV27, the J gene TRBJ1-2; D is undetermined. The V gene's germline CDR1 is MNHEY and CDR2 SMNVEV (reference sequence). Trimming left V 7 bases short and J 6 bases short, with 18 bases between. CDR3 length equals 14 residues. CDR3 amino acids: CASTLNGRGNGYTF. For the CDR3, the DNA is TGTGCCAGCACCCTTAACGGGCGAGGGAATGGCTACACCTTC.

V usage is TRBV9 and J usage is TRBJ1-3, with 7 positions matching TRBD1. The CDR3 loop spans 17 amino acids. V was clipped by 4 bases and J by 0 bases; unmatched bases: 10. Germline CDR1 reads SGDLS; CDR2 reads YYNGEE. The CDR3: CASSPNPGDSSGNTIYF. Written as DNA, the CDR3 is TGTGCCAGCAGCCCGAATCCCGGGGACAGCTCTGGAAACACCATATATTTT.

The chain recombines TRBV5-1 with TRBJ2-4, with 8 bases fitting TRBD2. J lost 3 bases, V lost 3 bases, and 14 bases had no gene match. Germline assignment: CDR1 SGHRS and CDR2 YFSETQ. CDR3 length equals 18 residues. CDR3 DNA sequence: TGCGCCAGCAGCTCCGGACTAGCCCCGAGTAAGGGCAAAAACATTCAGTACTTC. The encoded protein is CASSSGLAPSKGKNIQYF.

The genes are TRBV7-9 and TRBJ2-5; the D is unclear. The CDR3 is 12 amino acids. V was cut by 5 bases and J by 1 base, with 5 bases left in between. Germline assignment: CDR1 SEHNR and CDR2 FQNEAQ (reference sequence). In DNA form, the CDR3 reads TGTGCCAGCAGCCTTCTCCAAGAGACCCAGTACTTC. This gives the protein CASSLLQETQYF.

This clone was recorded a few times. The rearrangement joins TRBV4-2 to TRBJ2-6; perhaps TRBD2 as D (5 bases). This CDR3 is 17 amino acids long. V was clipped by 4 bases and J by 1 base, with 14 bases between them. CDR1 is LGHNA and CDR2 is YNFKEQ in the germline V gene. DNA for the CDR3: TGTGCCAGCAGCCGATCCCTCTCGGGGTCTGGGGCCAACGTCCTGACTTTC. It yields the protein CASSRSLSGSGANVLTF.

DNA for the CDR3: TGCAGCGTTACCGGGAGATACGAGCAGTACTTC. Its translation is CSVTGRYEQYF. The chain joins TRBV29-1 to TRBJ2-7; maybe TRBD2 (6 bases). Germline values: CDR1 SQVTM, CDR2 ANQGSEA. V lost 5 bases, J lost 4 bases, and 9 bases lay in between. The CDR3 consists of 11 residues.

The rearrangement uses TRBV7-2 and TRBJ2-3; possible D gene TRBD2, 7 bases. With 4 bases removed from V and 5 bases from J, the gap between germline ends came to 16 bases. This CDR3 spans 15 amino acids. Germline CDR1 SGHTA, CDR2 FQGNSA. The DNA for the CDR3 is TGTGCCAGCAGCTGGGGGGGGCAGGGAATAGATACGCAGTATTTT. Its protein product is CASSWGGQGIDTQYF.

There are a few counts of this clone. The V and J genes are TRBV19 and TRBJ1-5; no clear D gene. The CDR3 covers 14 residues. Trimming stripped 4 bases from V and 5 bases from J, with 12 bases between. Germline V CDR1 and CDR2: LNHDA, SQIVND (reference sequence). The chain's CDR3 is CASSTTRSDQPQHF. The DNA for the CDR3 is TGTGCCAGTAGTACTACCCGCTCCGATCAGCCCCAGCATTTT.

This clone has just one count. V usage is TRBV7-3 and J usage is TRBJ2-3; TRBD2 aligns across 10 bases. The CDR3 contains 15 residues. Germline assignment: CDR1 SGHTA and CDR2 FQGTGA. The V segment lost 6 bases and the J segment 1 base; nucleotides outside the gene matches: 4. The CDR3 loop is CASRAGLAGTDTQYF. CDR3 in DNA: TGTGCCAGCAGAGCAGGACTAGCGGGCACAGATACGCAGTATTTT.